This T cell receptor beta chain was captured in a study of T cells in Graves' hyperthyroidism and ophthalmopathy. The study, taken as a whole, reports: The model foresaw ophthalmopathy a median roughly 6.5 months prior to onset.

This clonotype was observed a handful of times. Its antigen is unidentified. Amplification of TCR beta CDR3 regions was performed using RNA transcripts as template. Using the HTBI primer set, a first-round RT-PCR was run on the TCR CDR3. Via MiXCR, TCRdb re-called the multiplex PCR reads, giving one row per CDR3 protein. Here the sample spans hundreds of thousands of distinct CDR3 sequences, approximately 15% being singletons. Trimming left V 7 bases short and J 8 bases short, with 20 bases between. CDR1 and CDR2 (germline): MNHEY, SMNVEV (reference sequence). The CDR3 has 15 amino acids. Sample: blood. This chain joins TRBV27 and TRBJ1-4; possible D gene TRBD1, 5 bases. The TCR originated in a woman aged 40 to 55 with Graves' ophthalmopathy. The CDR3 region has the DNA TGTGCCAGCACCCTAAGGAGGGGCTTTGGGGAAAAACTGTTTTTT. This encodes CASTLRRGFGEKLFF.